This T cell receptor beta chain was retrieved from a study of shared T cell receptors in the human thymus. Assay used: immunoSEQ multiplex PCR; TCRdb lists only in-frame clones, some missing. The repertoire includes approximately 490,000 clones, approximately 80% of them detected once, and 0.01% to 0.015% sits in the top ten. The CDR3 consists of 14 residues. The germline V gene encodes CDR1 MGHDK and CDR2 SYGVNS. V was shortened by 4 bases and J by 4 bases, with 13 bases between the two germline ends. The same sample was also used in a study of human thymus T cells. This second study says: Blood and thymic repertoires both appeared biased in V and J gene usage. Unrelated individuals reportedly shared highly overlapping thymic TCR repertoires.

Source material: thymocytes. The chain joins TRBV25-1 to TRBJ1-1, with D tentatively TRBD1 (6 bases). The sequence came from a boy younger than two with a congenital heart defect. The CDR3 DNA sequence: TGTGCCAGCAGTGCCTCGCAGGGGAGCACTGAAGCTTTCTTT. This codes for CASSASQGSTEAFF.